The 10 T cell receptor beta chains listed next were all sequenced from one sample in a study of vaccination effects on CD4 cells after COVID-19. The antigens these receptors bind are not known. Sequencing was preceded by expansion of antigen-specific CD4+ T cells with viral peptide pools in the ViraFEST assay. Scientists isolated CD4+ T cells after a roughly ten-day culture period ended. Each participant was given two doses of one vaccine (BNT162b2 or mRNA-1273). Profiling relied on immunoSEQ multiplex PCR, and the TCRdb table lists in-frame clones only, not all of them. The sample has 30,000 to 40,000 clones; around four fifths are singletons. This specimen was CD4+ T cells from PBMCs cultured with HCoV-NL63 spike peptides, taken after COVID-19 vaccination. The receptors originated from a human donor who received a COVID-19 vaccine. Some clones in this sample may be carry-over from other donors' samples.

The CDR3 region is CASSQIPGQGSGNTIYF. CDR3 coding DNA: TGTGCCAGCAGCCAAATACCGGGACAGGGCTCAGGAAACACCATATATTTT. The chain carries TRBV14 and TRBJ1-3, with 9 bases that match TRBD1. The V segment lost 2 bases and the J segment 4 bases; nucleotides outside the gene matches: 9. Germline V gene lookup returns CDR1 SGHDN and CDR2 FVKESK. CDR3 length: 17 residues.

The V call is TRBV6-5, the J call TRBJ1-4; the match to TRBD1 covers 8 bases. The germline gives CDR1 MNHEY, CDR2 SVGAGI. The CDR3 runs to 16 residues. J lost 7 bases, V lost 1 base, and 8 bases had no gene match. Here the CDR3 DNA reads TGTGCCAGCAGTTACTTCCCAGGGGGCAACGGTGAAAAACTGTTTTTT. Translation gives CASSYFPGGNGEKLFF.

The chain links TRBV18 to TRBJ2-2, with TRBD1 identical over 10 bases. V lost 0 bases, J lost 6 bases, and 4 bases stayed unmatched. The CDR3 contains 16 residues. The V gene's germline CDR1 is KGHSH and CDR2 LQKENI. The CDR3 spells CASSPPTTGGPGELFF. CDR3 nucleotides: TGTGCCAGCTCACCACCGACGACAGGGGGCCCCGGGGAGCTGTTTTTT.

This chain uses TRBV30 with TRBJ2-3, with TRBD2 identical over 12 bases. CDR3 length: 15 amino acids. Germline V gives CDR1 GTSNPN, CDR2 SVGIG (reference sequence). The ends lost 1 base at V and 2 bases at J; junction bases unmatched: 1. CDR3 residues: CAWSGLAGATDTQYF. The CDR3 bases are TGTGCCTGGAGTGGACTAGCGGGGGCCACAGATACGCAGTATTTT.

J is TRBJ2-1 and V is TRBV14, with TRBD2 matching over 10 bases. From germline, CDR1 is SGHDN and CDR2 FVKESK. Losses at the gene ends were 4 bases for V and 7 bases for J; bases not matched to a gene: 16. The CDR3 is made up of 18 amino acids. The CDR3 sequence is CASSRFLGAGGEWNEQFF. The DNA of the CDR3 is TGTGCCAGCAGCCGGTTCCTGGGAGCGGGGGGGGAGTGGAATGAGCAGTTCTTC.

The chain employs TRBV5-5 and TRBJ1-5; 8 bases fit TRBD1. Trimming removed 3 bases from V and 4 bases from J; junction bases left unmatched: 6. The CDR3 length is 15 residues. CDR1 is SGHKS and CDR2 is YYEKEE in the germline V gene (reference sequence). The chain's CDR3 is CASSSGTGPNQPQHF. The CDR3 DNA reads as TGTGCCAGCAGCTCCGGGACAGGTCCAAATCAGCCCCAGCATTTT.

The chain recombines TRBV15 with TRBJ1-1, with D possibly being TRBD1 (5 bases). The CDR3 covers 14 residues. Trimming stripped 0 bases from V and 4 bases from J, with 9 bases between. CDR1 is LNHNV and CDR2 is YYDKDF in the germline V gene (reference sequence). DNA of the CDR3: TGTGCCACCAGCAGAGATTGGGGGTTCACTGAAGCTTTCTTT. It yields the protein CATSRDWGFTEAFF.

The genes are TRBV15 and TRBJ1-4; D ambiguous. CDR1 is LNHNV and CDR2 is YYDKDF in the germline V gene (reference sequence). The length of the CDR3 is 13 residues. V gave up 1 base and J gave up 7 bases, with 7 bases separating them. This chain's CDR3 is CATSRVPSEKLFF. The DNA of the CDR3 is TGTGCCACCAGCAGAGTCCCTAGTGAAAAACTGTTTTTT.

CDR3 residues: CASRSGTGNTEAFF. CDR3 in DNA: TGCGCCAGCAGGTCCGGGACAGGGAACACTGAAGCTTTCTTT. The chain carries TRBV5-1 and TRBJ1-1; TRBD1 agrees at 8 bases. This CDR3 comprises 14 residues. With 5 bases clipped from V and 1 base from J, the junction kept 4 bases outside the gene matches. Looked up from germline, CDR1 is SGHRS and CDR2 is YFSETQ.

The CDR3: CASSQTGGDEKLFF. The CDR3, as DNA: TGTGCCAGCAGCCAGACAGGGGGCGATGAAAAACTGTTTTTT. The V gene is TRBV3-1 (or the pseudogene TRBV3-2), the J gene TRBJ1-4; 10 bases map to TRBD1. CDR1 is LGHDT, CDR2 YNNKEL, per germline (reference sequence). The CDR3 sequence is 14 residues long. The ends lost 3 bases at V and 6 bases at J; junction bases unmatched: 1.